Listed below are T cell receptor beta chains from one sample, sequenced in a study of shared clonotypes between healthy human individuals. The table came from immunoSEQ multiplex PCR; TCRdb's copy has only in-frame clones and leaves some out. The repertoire includes over a million clones, over 95% of them detected once, and roughly 1.2% sits in the top ten. The sequencing sample was made of naive CD4+ T cells sorted from blood. All receptors derive from a man between 25 and 39 years old in good health. Both conserved end residues are trimmed from each CDR3.

v_call,cdr3_aa
TRBV28,ASNGVGLASSEQY
TRBV2,ASSGQFEQF
TRBV6-5,ASSYEASGRQPQH
TRBV28,ASSLDNYMGDYGYT
TRBV2,ASRARDGSYNEQF
TRBV5-1,ASSKRTGGSNTEAF
TRBV5-4,ASRTGTDLNTEAF
TRBV7-2,ASSLPRRGGSSYNEQF
TRBV28,ASTSTGGQKNTEAF
TRBV10-3,AISDKRESAEQY
TRBV18,ASSPTSGMTDTQY
TRBV28,ASEGALETQY
TRBV30,AWSSGDRAWTGNTIY
TRBV9,ASASPDLGYT
TRBV4-1,ASSQGEDREVYEQY
TRBV18,ASLPNTRTDTQY
TRBV29-1,SVYLAGPGELF
TRBV27,ASTPTGGADYGYT
TRBV4-1,ASSPGQNTEAF
TRBV6-5,ASSYSTGIEAF
TRBV7-9,ASSQGGNNEQF